This record covers a single TCR beta chain. These data are taken from a study of patients and donors after allogeneic stem cell transplantation. V lost 5 bases, J lost 0 bases, and 6 bases stayed unmatched. In germline, CDR1 is SGHVS, CDR2 FNYEAQ. CDR3 length: 17 amino acids. In TCRdb, the RT-PCR reads were re-called with MiXCR into one record per CDR3 protein. The table shows over 130,000 distinct CDR3 sequences, with over 35% occurring only once. Sequenced sample: blood, either unsorted or a sorted T cell fraction (not recorded which). The clonotype was recovered from a human donor who was either an allogeneic HSCT recipient or a stem cell or donor lymphocyte infusion donor (not recorded which). It is not recorded whose cells these are; they may come from a transplant donor. This chain uses TRBV7-6 with TRBJ1-4, with 10 positions matching TRBD1. The CDR3 DNA is TGTGCCAGCAGCCCCCGGACAGGGGGGGCAACTAATGAAAAACTGTTTTTT. Its protein product is CASSPRTGGATNEKLFF.